This TCR beta chain is drawn from a study of control samples from healthy donors and cancer patients. Clones were sequenced by immunoSEQ multiplex PCR, and TCRdb holds only the in-frame ones, with some missing. The repertoire includes 130,000 or so clones, about 90% of them detected once, and 5.5% to 7.5% sits in the top ten. This CDR3 has 15 amino acids. With V trimmed by 3 bases and J by 3 bases, 7 bases remained unmatched. Germline CDR1 reads SGHAT; CDR2 reads FQNNGV. The J gene is TRBJ2-7, the V gene TRBV11-2, with TRBD1 matching over 8 bases. The material sequenced was blood. The clonotype comes from a man younger than 35 in good health. In DNA, the CDR3 is TGTGCCAGCAGCTTCCGACAGGGGATTATCTACGAGCAGTACTTC. Encoded protein: CASSFRQGIIYEQYF.